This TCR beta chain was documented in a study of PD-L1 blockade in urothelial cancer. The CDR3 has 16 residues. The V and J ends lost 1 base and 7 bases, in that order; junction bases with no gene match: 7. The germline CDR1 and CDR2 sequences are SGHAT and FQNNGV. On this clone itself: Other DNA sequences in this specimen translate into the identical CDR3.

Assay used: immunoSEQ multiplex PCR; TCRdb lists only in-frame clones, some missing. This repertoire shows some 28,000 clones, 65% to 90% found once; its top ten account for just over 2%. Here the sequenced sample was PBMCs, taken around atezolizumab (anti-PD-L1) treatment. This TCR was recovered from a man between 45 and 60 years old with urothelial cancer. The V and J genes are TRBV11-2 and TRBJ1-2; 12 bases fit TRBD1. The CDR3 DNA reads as TGTGCCAGCAGCTTAGCCTCCGGGACAGGGGGCTTTGGCTACACCTTC. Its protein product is CASSLASGTGGFGYTF. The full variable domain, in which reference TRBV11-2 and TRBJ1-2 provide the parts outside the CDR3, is EAGVAQSPRYKIIEKRQSVAFWCNPISGHATLYWYQQILGQGPKLLIQFQNNGVVDDSQLPKDRFSAERLKGVDSTLKIQPAKLEDSAVYLCASSLASGTGGFGYTFGSGTRLTVV.